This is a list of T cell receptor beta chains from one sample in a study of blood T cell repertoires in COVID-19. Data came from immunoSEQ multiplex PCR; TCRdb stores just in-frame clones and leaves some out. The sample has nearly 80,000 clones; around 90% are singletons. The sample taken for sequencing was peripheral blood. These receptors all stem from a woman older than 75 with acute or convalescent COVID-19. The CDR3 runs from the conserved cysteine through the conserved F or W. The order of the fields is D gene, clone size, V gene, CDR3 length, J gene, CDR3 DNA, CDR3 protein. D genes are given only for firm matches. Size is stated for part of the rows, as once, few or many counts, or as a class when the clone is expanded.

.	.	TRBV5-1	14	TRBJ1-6	TGCGCCAGCAGCTTGGAGTGGGGCAATTCACCCCTCCACTTT	CASSLEWGNSPLHF
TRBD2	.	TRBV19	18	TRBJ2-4	TGTGCCAGTAGTTCAACCCACGGGGGGGATTTAGCCAAAAACATTCAGTACTTC	CASSSTHGGDLAKNIQYF
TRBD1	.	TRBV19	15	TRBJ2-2	TGTGCCAGTAGTATGCGGACAGGGTCTGCCGGGGAGCTGTTTTTT	CASSMRTGSAGELFF
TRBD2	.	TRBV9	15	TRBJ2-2	TGTGCCAGCAGCCGGACTAGCGGGACCGGCGGGGAGCTGTTTTTT	CASSRTSGTGGELFF
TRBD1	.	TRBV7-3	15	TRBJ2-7	TGTGCCAGCAGCTTAAACGGGGGACAGGGCGGCGAGCAGTACTTC	CASSLNGGQGGEQYF
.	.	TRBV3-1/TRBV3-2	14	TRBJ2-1	TGTGCGGCGGGGTGGGGGTACGCTCGCGATGAGCAGTTCTTC	CAAGWGYARDEQFF
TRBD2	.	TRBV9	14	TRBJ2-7	TGTGCCAGCAGCGTAGTAGCGGGTCCCTACGAGCAGTACTTC	CASSVVAGPYEQYF
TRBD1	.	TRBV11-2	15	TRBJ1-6	TGTGCCAGCAGCTCCCAGGGACAGAATAATTCACCCCTCCACTTT	CASSSQGQNNSPLHF
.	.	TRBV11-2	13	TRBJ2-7	TGTGCCAGCAGCCCCGAGGACTTTGTAGGGCAGTACTTC	CASSPEDFVGQYF
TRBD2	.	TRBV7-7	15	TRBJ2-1	TGTGCTAGCAGCGACGGACTAGGGGTCACGAATGAGCAGTTCTTC	CASSDGLGVTNEQFF
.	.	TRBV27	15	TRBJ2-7	TGTGCCAGCAGTTTACGCCAATTGAGCTCCTACGAGCAGTACTTC	CASSLRQLSSYEQYF
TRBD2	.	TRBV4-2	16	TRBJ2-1	TGTGCCAGCAGCCAATCCTCTAGCGGTCTTCGTGATGAGCAGTTCTTC	CASSQSSSGLRDEQFF
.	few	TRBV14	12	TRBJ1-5	TGTGCCAGCAGCCAAGGTTCACAGGGTCAGCATTTT	CASSQGSQGQHF